This T cell receptor (beta chain) appears in the sequencing data of a study of T cell repertoires in cytomegalovirus infection. About the study: It was the public TCR beta signatures that indicated both CMV infection and matching HLA type.

This clonotype was recorded a few times. Its antigen is still unknown. The CDR3 runs 12 residues. Germline CDR1 and CDR2: SGDLS and YYNGEE. With 4 bases removed from V and 7 bases from J, the gap between germline ends came to 12 bases. From the reads, TCRdb called clonotypes with MiXCR, one entry per CDR3 protein. The sample has about 770,000 distinct CDR3 sequences, 25% to 35% seen once. The chain employs TRBV9 and TRBJ2-7; D remains ambiguous. The sequence was collected from a human donor in good health (CMV status not recorded). Some clones in this sample may be carry-over from other donors' samples. The sample consisted of cultured CD8+ T cells from PBMCs, taken from culture after CMV antigen stimulation. DNA of the CDR3: TGTGCCAGCAGCACAGTAGAACGGGAGCAGTACTTC. Translation: CASSTVEREQYF.